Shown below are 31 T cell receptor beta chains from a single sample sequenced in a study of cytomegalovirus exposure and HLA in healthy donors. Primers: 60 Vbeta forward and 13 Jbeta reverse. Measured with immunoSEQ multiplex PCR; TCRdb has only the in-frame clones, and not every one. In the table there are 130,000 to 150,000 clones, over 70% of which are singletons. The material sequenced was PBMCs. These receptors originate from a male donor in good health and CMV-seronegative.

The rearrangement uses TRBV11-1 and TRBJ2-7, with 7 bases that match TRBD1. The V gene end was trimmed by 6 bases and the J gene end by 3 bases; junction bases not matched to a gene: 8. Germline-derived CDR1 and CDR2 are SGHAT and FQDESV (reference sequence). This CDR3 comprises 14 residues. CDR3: CASSRRTGGYEQYF. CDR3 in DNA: TGTGCCAGCAGTCGGAGGACAGGCGGCTACGAGCAGTACTTC.

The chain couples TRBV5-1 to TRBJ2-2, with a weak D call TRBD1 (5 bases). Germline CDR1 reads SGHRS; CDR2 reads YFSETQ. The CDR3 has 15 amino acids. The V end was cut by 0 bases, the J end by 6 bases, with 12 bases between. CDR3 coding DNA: TGCGCCAGCAGCTTGGAGGCAGGGTGGTCCGGGGAGCTGTTTTTT. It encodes CASSLEAGWSGELFF.

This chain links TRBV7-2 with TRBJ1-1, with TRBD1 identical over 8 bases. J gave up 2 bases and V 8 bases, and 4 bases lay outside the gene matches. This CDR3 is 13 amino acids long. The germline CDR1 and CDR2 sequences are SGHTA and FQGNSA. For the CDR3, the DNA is TGTGCCAGCCTGGGACAGGCTAACACTGAAGCTTTCTTT. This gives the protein CASLGQANTEAFF.

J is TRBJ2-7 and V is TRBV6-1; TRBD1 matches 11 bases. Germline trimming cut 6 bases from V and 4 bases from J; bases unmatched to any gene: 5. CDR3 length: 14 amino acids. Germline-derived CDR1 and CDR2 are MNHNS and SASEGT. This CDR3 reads CASSLGQGAYEQYF. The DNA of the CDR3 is TGTGCCAGCAGCCTCGGACAGGGGGCTTACGAGCAGTACTTC.

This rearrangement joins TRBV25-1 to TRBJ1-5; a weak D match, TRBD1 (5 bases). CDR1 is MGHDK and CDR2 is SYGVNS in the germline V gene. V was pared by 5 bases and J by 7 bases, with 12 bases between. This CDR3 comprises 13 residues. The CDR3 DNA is TGTGCCAGCAGTAGGGGTTTTGGGCAGCCCCAGCATTTT. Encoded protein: CASSRGFGQPQHF.

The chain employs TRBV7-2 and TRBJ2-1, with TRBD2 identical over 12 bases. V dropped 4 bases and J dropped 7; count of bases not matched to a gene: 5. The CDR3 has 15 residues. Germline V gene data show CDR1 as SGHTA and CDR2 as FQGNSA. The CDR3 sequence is CASSSSSGGANEQFF. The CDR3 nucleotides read TGTGCCAGCAGCTCGTCTAGCGGGGGGGCGAATGAGCAGTTCTTC. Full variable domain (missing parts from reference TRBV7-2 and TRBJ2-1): GAGVSQSPSNKVTEKGKDVELRCDPISGHTALYWYRQSLGQGLEFLIYFQGNSAPDKSGLPSDRFSAERTGGSVSTLTIQRTQQEDSAVYLCASSSSSGGANEQFFGPGTRLTVL.

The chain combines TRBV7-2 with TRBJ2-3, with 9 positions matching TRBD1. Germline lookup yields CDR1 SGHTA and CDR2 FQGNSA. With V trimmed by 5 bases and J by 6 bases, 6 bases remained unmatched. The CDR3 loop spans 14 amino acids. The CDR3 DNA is TGTGCCAGCAGCACCGGGACAGGGCCCGATACGCAGTATTTT. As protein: CASSTGTGPDTQYF.

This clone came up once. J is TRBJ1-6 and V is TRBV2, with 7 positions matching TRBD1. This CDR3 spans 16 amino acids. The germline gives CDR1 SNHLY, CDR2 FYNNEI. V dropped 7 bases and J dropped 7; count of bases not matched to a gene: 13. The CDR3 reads CASTTRTGPGNSPLHF. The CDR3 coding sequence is TGTGCCAGCACCACCAGGACAGGCCCGGGGAATTCACCCCTCCACTTT.

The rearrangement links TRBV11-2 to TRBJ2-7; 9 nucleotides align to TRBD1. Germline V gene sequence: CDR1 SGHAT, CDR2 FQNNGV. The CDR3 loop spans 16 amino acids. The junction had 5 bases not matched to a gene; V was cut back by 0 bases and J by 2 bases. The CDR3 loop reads CASSLDGGTGPYEQYF. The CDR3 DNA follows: TGTGCCAGCAGCTTAGATGGAGGGACAGGGCCCTACGAGCAGTACTTC.

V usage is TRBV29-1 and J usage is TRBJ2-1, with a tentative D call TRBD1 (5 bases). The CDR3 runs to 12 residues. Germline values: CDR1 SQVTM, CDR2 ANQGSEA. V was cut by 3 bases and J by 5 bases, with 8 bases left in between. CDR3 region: CSVDRAHNEQFF. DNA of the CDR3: TGCAGCGTTGACAGGGCCCACAATGAGCAGTTCTTC.

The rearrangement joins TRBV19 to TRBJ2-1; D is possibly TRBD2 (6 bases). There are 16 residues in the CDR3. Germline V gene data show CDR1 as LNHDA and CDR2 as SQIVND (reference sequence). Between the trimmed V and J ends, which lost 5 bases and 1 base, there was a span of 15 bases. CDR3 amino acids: CASSSHGGYSYNEQFF. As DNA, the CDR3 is TGTGCCAGTAGTTCCCACGGGGGTTATTCCTACAATGAGCAGTTCTTC.

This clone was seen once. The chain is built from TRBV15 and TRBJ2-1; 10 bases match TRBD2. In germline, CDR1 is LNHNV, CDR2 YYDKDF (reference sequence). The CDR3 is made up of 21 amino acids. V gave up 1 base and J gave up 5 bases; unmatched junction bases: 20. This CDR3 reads CATSRVGSGGDVTFKNNEQFF. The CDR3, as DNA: TGTGCCACCAGCAGAGTGGGGAGCGGGGGGGATGTTACATTCAAGAACAATGAGCAGTTCTTC.

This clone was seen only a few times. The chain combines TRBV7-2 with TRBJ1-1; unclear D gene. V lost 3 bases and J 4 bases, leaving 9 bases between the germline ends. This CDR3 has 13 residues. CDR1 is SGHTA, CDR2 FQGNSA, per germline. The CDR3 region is CASSLEISTEAFF. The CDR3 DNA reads TGTGCCAGCAGCTTGGAGATCTCCACTGAAGCTTTCTTT. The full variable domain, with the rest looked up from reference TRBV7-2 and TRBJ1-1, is GAGVSQSPSNKVTEKGKDVELRCDPISGHTALYWYRQSLGQGLEFLIYFQGNSAPDKSGLPSDRFSAERTGGSVSTLTIQRTQQEDSAVYLCASSLEISTEAFFGQGTRLTVV.

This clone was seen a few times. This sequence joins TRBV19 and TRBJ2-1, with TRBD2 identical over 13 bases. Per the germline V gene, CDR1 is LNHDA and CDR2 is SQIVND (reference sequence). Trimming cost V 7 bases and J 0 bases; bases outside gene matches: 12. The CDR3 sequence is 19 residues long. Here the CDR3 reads CASTSLRGLAGSSYNEQFF. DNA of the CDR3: TGTGCCAGTACCTCCCTTAGGGGACTAGCGGGAAGCTCCTACAATGAGCAGTTCTTC.

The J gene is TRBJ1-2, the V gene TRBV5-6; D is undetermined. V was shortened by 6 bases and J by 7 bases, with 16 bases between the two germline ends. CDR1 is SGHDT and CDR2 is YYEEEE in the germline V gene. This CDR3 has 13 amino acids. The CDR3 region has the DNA TGTGCCAGCACTTCCCCCCCTTTATCTGGCTACACCTTC. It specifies CASTSPPLSGYTF. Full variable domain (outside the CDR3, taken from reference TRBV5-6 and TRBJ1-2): DAGVTQSPTHLIKTRGQQVTLRCSPKSGHDTVSWYQQALGQGPQFIFQYYEEEERQRGNFPDRFSGHQFPNYSSELNVNALLLGDSALYLCASTSPPLSGYTFGSGTRLTVV.

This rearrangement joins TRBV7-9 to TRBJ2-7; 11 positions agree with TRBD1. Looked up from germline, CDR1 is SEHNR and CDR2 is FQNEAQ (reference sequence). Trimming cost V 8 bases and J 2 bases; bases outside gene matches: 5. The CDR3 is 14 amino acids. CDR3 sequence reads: CASSWTGGPYEQYF. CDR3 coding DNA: TGTGCCAGCTCCTGGACAGGGGGCCCCTACGAGCAGTACTTC. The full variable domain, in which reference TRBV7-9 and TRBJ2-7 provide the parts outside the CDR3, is DTGVSQNPRHKITKRGQNVTFRCDPISEHNRLYWYRQTLGQGPEFLTYFQNEAQLEKSRLLSDRFSAERPKGSFSTLEIQRTEQGDSAMYLCASSWTGGPYEQYFGPGTRLTVT.

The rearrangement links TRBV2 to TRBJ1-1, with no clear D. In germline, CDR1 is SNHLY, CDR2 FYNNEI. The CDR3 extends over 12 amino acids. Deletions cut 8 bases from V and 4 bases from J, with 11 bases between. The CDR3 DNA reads TGTGCCAGCGGTAAGGAGGGCACTGAAGCTTTCTTT. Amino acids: CASGKEGTEAFF. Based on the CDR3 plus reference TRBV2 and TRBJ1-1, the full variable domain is EPEVTQTPSHQVTQMGQEVILRCVPISNHLYFYWYRQILGQKVEFLVSFYNNEISEKSEIFDDQFSVERPDGSNFTLKIRSTKLEDSAMYFCASGKEGTEAFFGQGTRLTVV.

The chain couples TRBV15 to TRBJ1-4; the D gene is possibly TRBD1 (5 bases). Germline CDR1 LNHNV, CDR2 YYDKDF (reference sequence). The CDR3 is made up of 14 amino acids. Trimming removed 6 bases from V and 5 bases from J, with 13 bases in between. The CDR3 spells CATRGGGSNEKLFF. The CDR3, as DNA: TGTGCCACCAGGGGGGGAGGGAGCAATGAAAAACTGTTTTTT.

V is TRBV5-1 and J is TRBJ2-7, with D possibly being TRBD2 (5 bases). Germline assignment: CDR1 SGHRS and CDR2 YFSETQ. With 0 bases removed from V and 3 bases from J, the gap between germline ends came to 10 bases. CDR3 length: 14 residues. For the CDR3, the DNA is TGCGCCAGCAGCTTGGCCGGGATGGGCTACGAGCAGTACTTC. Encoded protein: CASSLAGMGYEQYF.

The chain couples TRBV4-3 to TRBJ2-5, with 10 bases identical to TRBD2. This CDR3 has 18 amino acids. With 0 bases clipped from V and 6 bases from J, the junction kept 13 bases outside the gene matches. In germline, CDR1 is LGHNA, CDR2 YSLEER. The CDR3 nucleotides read TGCGCCAGCAGCCAAGATACGGGGGGGCTAGCGGGGGCGAAGACCCAGTACTTC. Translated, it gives CASSQDTGGLAGAKTQYF.

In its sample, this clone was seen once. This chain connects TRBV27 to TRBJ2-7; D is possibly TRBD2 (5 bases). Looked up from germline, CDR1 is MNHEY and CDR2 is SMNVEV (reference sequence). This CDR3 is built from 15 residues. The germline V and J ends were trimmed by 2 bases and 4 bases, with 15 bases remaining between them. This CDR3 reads CASSLEGSPTYEQYF. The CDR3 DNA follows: TGTGCCAGCAGTTTAGAGGGTAGCCCCACATACGAGCAGTACTTC.

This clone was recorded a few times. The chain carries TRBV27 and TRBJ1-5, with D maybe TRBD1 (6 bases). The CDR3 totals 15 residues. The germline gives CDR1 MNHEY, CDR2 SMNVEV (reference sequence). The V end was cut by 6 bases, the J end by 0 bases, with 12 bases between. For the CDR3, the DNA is TGTGCCAGCAGCTCATTAGGGGGTAGCAATCAGCCCCAGCATTTT. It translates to CASSSLGGSNQPQHF.

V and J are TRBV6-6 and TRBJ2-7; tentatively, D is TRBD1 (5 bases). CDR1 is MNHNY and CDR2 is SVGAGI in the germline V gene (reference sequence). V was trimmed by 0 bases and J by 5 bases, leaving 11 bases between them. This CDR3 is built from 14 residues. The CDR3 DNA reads TGTGCCAGCAGTTACTCGAAGTCCAGGGACGAGCAGTACTTC. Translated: CASSYSKSRDEQYF.

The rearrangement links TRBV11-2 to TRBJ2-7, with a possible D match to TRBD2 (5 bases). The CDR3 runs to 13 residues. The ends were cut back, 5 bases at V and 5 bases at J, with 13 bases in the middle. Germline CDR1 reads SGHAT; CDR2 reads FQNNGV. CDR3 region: CASSLEGNDEQYF. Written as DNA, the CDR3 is TGTGCCAGCAGCCTCGAGGGTAACGACGAGCAGTACTTC.

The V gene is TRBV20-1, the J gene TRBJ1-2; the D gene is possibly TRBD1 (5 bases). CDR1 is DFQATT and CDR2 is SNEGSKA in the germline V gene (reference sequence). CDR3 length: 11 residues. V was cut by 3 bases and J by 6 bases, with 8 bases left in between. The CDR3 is CSASGGNGYTF. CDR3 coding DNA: TGCAGTGCTAGCGGGGGGAATGGCTACACCTTC.

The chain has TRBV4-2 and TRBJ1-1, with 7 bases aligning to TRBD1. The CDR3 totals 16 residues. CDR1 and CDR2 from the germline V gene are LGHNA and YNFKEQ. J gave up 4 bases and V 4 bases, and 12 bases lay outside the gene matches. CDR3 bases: TGTGCCAGCAGCCCCCATTCTAGGGGGCTTGGCACTGAAGCTTTCTTT. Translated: CASSPHSRGLGTEAFF.

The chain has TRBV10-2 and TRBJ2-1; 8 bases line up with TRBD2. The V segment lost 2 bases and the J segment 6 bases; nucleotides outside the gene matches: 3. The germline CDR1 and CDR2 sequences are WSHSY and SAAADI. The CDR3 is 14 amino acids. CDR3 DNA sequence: TGCGCCAGCAGTGAGGTCGGGGGGGGCAATGAGCAGTTCTTC. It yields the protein CASSEVGGGNEQFF.

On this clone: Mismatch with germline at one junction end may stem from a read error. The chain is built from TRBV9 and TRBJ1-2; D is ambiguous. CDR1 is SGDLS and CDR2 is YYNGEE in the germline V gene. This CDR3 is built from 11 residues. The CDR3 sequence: CASSGNYGYTF. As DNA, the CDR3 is TGTGCCAGCAGCGGGAACTACGGCTACACCTTC.

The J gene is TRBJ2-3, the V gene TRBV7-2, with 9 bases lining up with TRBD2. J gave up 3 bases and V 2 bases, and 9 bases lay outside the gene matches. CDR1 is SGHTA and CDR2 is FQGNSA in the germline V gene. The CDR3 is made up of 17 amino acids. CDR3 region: CASSLNRAGGLTDTQYF. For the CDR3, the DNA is TGTGCCAGCAGCTTAAATAGGGCGGGGGGGCTAACAGATACGCAGTATTTT. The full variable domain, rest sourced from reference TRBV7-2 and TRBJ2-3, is GAGVSQSPSNKVTEKGKDVELRCDPISGHTALYWYRQSLGQGLEFLIYFQGNSAPDKSGLPSDRFSAERTGGSVSTLTIQRTQQEDSAVYLCASSLNRAGGLTDTQYFGPGTRLTVL.

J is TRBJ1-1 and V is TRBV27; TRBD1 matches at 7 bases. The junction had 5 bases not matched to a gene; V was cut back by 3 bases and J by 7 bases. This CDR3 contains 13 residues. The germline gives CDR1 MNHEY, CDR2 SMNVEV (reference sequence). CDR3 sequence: CASSFGQANEAFF. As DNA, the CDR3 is TGTGCCAGCAGTTTCGGACAGGCCAATGAAGCTTTCTTT.

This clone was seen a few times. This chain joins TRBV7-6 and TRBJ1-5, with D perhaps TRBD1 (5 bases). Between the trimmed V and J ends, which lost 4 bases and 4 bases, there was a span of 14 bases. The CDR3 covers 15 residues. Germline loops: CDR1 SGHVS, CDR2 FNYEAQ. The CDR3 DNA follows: TGTGCCAGCAGCTCCCAGGGTGGCTTGAATCAGCCCCAGCATTTT. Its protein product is CASSSQGGLNQPQHF.